Listed below are T cell receptor beta chains from one sample, sequenced in a study of blood T cells in healthy people across ages. TCRdb re-derived calls from the 5' RACE reads in MiXCR, one entry per CDR3 protein. Here the sample spans almost 800,000 distinct CDR3 sequences, nearly 60% being singletons. Sequenced material: blood. The receptors originated from a man aged 25-40 years in good health. Each CDR3 is given with its conserved first and last residue. Fields, in order: V gene, CDR3 length, D gene, clone size, J gene, CDR3 protein, CDR3 DNA. A D gene is named only where the DNA matches it firmly. The listing skips clone size in some rows; elsewhere it reads once, few, many or a size class.

>TRBV29-1|11|NA|NA|TRBJ1-4
CSVGGAEKLFF
TGCAGCGTTGGAGGGGCTGAAAAACTGTTTTTT
>TRBV3-1|16|NA|few|TRBJ2-5
CASSLGQTTVQETQYF
TGTGCCAGCAGCCTTGGACAGACAACCGTCCAAGAGACCCAGTACTTC
>TRBV7-9|18|TRBD2|NA|TRBJ2-1
CASSAAPGGSPTSDEQFF
TGTGCCAGCAGCGCCGCTCCGGGCGGGAGTCCCACGAGCGATGAGCAGTTCTTC
>TRBV20-1|15|NA|NA|TRBJ2-1
CSAQRAGLYYNEQFF
TGCAGTGCGCAGAGGGCGGGCCTATACTACAATGAGCAGTTCTTC
>TRBV6-1|15|TRBD1|NA|TRBJ1-1
CASSLMGQVDTEAFF
TGTGCCAGCAGCCTGATGGGACAGGTGGACACTGAAGCTTTCTTT
>TRBV7-2|15|TRBD2|NA|TRBJ2-7
CASSLGYGLAYEQYF
TGTGCCAGCAGCTTAGGTTACGGACTAGCCTACGAGCAGTACTTC
>TRBV5-1|14|NA|NA|TRBJ2-3
CASSLHTPTDTQYF
TGCGCCAGCAGCTTGCATACACCCACAGATACGCAGTATTTT
>TRBV20-1|17|TRBD2|NA|TRBJ2-1
CSASPRGGLAGLNEQFF
TGCAGTGCTAGTCCCCGAGGTGGGCTAGCGGGCCTTAATGAGCAGTTCTTC
>TRBV20-1|15|TRBD1|NA|TRBJ2-7
CSALGGDRVSNEQYF
TGCAGTGCTCTAGGGGGGGACAGGGTCTCCAACGAGCAGTACTTC
>TRBV25-1|13|NA|NA|TRBJ1-2
CASSGGPNYGYTF
TGTGCCAGCAGTGGGGGACCGAACTATGGCTACACCTTC
>TRBV7-9|14|NA|NA|TRBJ1-2
CASSLDSGSYGYTF
TGTGCCAGCAGCTTAGATTCAGGCTCCTATGGCTACACCTTC
>TRBV7-9|14|NA|NA|TRBJ2-3
CASSSGKLTDTQYF
TGTGCCAGCAGCTCCGGGAAACTCACAGATACGCAGTATTTT
>TRBV2|13|NA|once|TRBJ2-1
CASSEGLGGEQFF
TGTGCCAGCAGTGAAGGCTTAGGGGGTGAGCAGTTCTTC
>TRBV10-3|15|NA|NA|TRBJ1-2
CAIRMGPLTNYGYTF
TGTGCCATACGAATGGGACCTCTCACTAACTATGGCTACACCTTC
>TRBV6-1|17|NA|NA|TRBJ2-3
CASSLISGRLFPDTQYF
TGTGCCAGCAGCCTAATTTCCGGGAGATTATTCCCAGATACGCAGTATTTT
>TRBV20-1|19|TRBD2|NA|TRBJ2-1
CSARGLLAGVSSSYNEQFF
TGCAGTGCTAGAGGATTGCTAGCGGGAGTATCCAGCTCCTACAATGAGCAGTTCTTC
>TRBV7-9|15|NA|NA|TRBJ2-5
CASSSGNSVQETQYF
TGTGCCAGCAGCTCGGGAAACAGTGTTCAAGAGACCCAGTACTTC
>TRBV20-1|14|NA|few|TRBJ2-5
CSAIRDASQETQYF
TGCAGTGCTATCCGGGACGCTTCCCAAGAGACCCAGTACTTC
>TRBV7-2|15|TRBD2|many|TRBJ2-7
CASSPGLAGVSEQYF
TGTGCCAGCAGCCCCGGGCTAGCGGGAGTAAGCGAGCAGTACTTC